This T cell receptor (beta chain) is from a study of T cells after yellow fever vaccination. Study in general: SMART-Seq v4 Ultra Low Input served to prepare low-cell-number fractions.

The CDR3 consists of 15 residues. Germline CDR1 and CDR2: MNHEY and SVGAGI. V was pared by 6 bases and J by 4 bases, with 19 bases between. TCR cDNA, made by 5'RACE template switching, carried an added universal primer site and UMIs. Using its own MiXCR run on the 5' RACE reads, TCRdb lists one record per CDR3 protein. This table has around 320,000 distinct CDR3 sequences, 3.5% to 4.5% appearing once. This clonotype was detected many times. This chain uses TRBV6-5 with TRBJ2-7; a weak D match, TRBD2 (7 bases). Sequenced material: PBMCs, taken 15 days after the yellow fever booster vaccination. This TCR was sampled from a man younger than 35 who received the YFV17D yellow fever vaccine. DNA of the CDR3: TGTGCCAGCAGCCTCGGAAGGGGGGGAAAGTACGAGCAGTACTTC. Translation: CASSLGRGGKYEQYF.